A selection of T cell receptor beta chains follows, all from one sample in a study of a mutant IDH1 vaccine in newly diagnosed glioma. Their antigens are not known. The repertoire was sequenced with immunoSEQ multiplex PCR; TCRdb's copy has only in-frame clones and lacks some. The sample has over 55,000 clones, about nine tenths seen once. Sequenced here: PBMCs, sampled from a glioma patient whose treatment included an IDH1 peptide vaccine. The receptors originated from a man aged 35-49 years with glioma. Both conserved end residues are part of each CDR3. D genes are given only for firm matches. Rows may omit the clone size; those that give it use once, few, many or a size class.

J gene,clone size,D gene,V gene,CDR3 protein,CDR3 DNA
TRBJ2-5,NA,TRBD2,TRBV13,CASSLSGLAGGTQYF,TGTGCCAGCAGCTTATCAGGACTAGCGGGAGGTACCCAGTACTTC
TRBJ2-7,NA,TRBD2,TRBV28,CASKTSLEEQYF,TGTGCCAGCAAGACTAGCCTGGAAGAGCAGTACTTC
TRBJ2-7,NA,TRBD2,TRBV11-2,CASSLHPRTSGAYEQYF,TGTGCCAGCAGCTTACACCCCCGGACTAGCGGGGCCTACGAGCAGTACTTC
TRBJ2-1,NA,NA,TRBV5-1,CASSLASSYNEQFF,TGCGCCAGCAGCTTGGCATCTTCCTACAATGAGCAGTTCTTC
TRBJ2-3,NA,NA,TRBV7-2,CASSPIGSDTLSTDTQYF,TGTGCCAGCAGCCCCATTGGGTCTGACACCCTAAGCACAGATACGCAGTATTTT
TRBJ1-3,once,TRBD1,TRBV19,CASSMAGGLPSGNTIYF,TGTGCCAGTAGTATGGCAGGGGGGCTCCCCTCTGGAAACACCATATATTTT
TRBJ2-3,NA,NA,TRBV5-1,CASSPSGPSTDTQYF,TGCGCCAGCAGCCCGTCTGGTCCTAGCACAGATACGCAGTATTTT
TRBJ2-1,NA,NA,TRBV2,CASSGRTGSSYNEQFF,TGTGCCAGCAGTGGAAGGACTGGAAGCTCCTACAATGAGCAGTTCTTC
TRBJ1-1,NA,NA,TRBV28,CASSLPANTDRSEAFF,TGTGCCAGCAGTTTACCCGCCAATACGGACAGATCAGAAGCTTTCTTT
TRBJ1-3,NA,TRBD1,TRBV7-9,CASSLAGTGGSFVGNTIYF,TGTGCCAGCAGCTTAGCCGGGACAGGGGGTTCATTTGTTGGAAACACCATATATTTT
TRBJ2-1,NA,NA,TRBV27,CASKKQGGGGNEQFF,TGTGCCAGCAAGAAACAGGGAGGGGGAGGCAATGAGCAGTTCTTC
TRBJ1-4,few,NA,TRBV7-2,CASSLGGEPNEKLFF,TGTGCCAGCAGCCTAGGGGGGGAGCCTAATGAAAAACTGTTTTTT
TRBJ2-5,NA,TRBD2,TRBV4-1,CASSQSGLVETQYF,TGCGCCAGCAGCCAGTCGGGACTAGTCGAGACCCAGTACTTC
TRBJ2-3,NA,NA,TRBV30,CAVIGRTTSTDTQYF,TGTGCCGTAATTGGTCGAACAACGAGCACAGATACGCAGTATTTT
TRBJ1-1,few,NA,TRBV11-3,CASSFSVRERQQGMNTEAFF,TGTGCCAGCAGCTTTTCTGTTAGGGAGCGACAGCAGGGGATGAACACTGAAGCTTTCTTT
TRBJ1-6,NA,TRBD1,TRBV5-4,CASSPDRGRNSPLHF,TGTGCCAGCAGCCCGGACAGGGGCCGCAATTCACCCCTCCACTTT
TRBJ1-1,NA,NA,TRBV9,CASSPSGGGGTEAFF,TGTGCCAGCAGCCCCAGCGGGGGGGGAGGGACTGAAGCTTTCTTT
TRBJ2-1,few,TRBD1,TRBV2,CASSAGGEGNNEQFF,TGTGCCAGCAGTGCAGGGGGCGAGGGAAACAATGAGCAGTTCTTC
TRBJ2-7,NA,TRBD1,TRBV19,CASSAGTGAYEQYF,TGTGCCAGTAGTGCCGGGACAGGGGCCTACGAGCAGTACTTC
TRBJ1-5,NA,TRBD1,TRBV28,CASSSRTGGVISNQPQHF,TGTGCCAGCAGTTCCAGGACAGGGGGCGTTATTAGCAATCAGCCCCAGCATTTT
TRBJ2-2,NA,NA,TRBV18,CASSPTPGSSTGELFF,TGTGCCAGCTCACCAACTCCAGGGAGTAGCACCGGGGAGCTGTTTTTT
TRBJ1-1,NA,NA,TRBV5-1,CASSQTGGYMNTEAFF,TGCGCCAGCAGCCAAACAGGAGGCTATATGAACACTGAAGCTTTCTTT
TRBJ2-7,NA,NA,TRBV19,CASSIRVTARYEQYF,TGTGCCAGTAGTATAAGAGTAACGGCCAGGTACGAGCAGTACTTC
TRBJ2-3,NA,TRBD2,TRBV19,CASSMGPTQARPSGSITDTQYF,TGTGCCAGTAGTATGGGTCCCACCCAAGCTCGGCCAAGCGGGAGCATAACAGATACGCAGTATTTT
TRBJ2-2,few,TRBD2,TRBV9,CASSVGGFSGTNTGELFF,TGTGCCAGCAGCGTAGGGGGGTTTAGCGGGACGAACACCGGGGAGCTGTTTTTT
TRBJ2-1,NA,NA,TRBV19,CASSIQVSNNEQFF,TGTGCCAGTAGTATACAGGTTTCGAACAATGAGCAGTTCTTC
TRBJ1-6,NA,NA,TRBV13,CASSLRVGGSPLHF,TGTGCCAGCAGCTTAAGAGTGGGCGGGTCACCCCTCCACTTT
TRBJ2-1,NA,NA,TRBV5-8,CASSLAAGKSYNEQFF,TGTGCCAGCAGCTTGGCGGCAGGGAAGTCCTACAATGAGCAGTTCTTC
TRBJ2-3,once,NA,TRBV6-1,CASSVEGSYTDTQYF,TGTGCCAGCAGTGTAGAGGGCAGTTACACAGATACGCAGTATTTT
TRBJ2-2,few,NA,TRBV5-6,CASSLIGRGHGELFF,TGTGCCAGCAGCTTGATTGGCAGGGGACACGGGGAGCTGTTTTTT
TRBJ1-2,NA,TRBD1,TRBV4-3,CASSRKSTGQGAGGYTF,TGCGCCAGCAGCCGGAAAAGTACGGGACAGGGGGCGGGTGGCTACACCTTC
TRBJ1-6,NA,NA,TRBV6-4,CASSDRDNSPLHF,TGTGCCAGCAGTGACAGGGATAATTCACCCCTCCACTTT
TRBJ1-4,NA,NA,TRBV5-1,CARANEKLFF,TGCGCCAGGGCTAATGAAAAACTGTTTTTT
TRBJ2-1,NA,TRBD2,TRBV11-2,CASSLDAGGLAGGPGNEQFF,TGTGCCAGCAGCTTAGATGCAGGGGGACTAGCGGGAGGGCCGGGTAATGAGCAGTTCTTC
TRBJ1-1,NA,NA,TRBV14,CASSQGRGRAEAFF,TGTGCCAGCAGCCAAGGGAGGGGTCGTGCTGAAGCTTTCTTT
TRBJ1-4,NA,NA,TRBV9,CASSPPGHSEKLFF,TGTGCCAGCAGCCCCCCCGGGCACAGCGAAAAACTGTTTTTT
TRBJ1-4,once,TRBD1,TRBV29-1,CSVAFPGQYNEKLFF,TGCAGCGTTGCTTTCCCGGGACAGTATAATGAAAAACTGTTTTTT
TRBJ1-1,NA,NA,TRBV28,CASSSLVGRTEAFF,TGTGCCAGCAGTTCGCTTGTGGGTAGAACTGAAGCTTTCTTT